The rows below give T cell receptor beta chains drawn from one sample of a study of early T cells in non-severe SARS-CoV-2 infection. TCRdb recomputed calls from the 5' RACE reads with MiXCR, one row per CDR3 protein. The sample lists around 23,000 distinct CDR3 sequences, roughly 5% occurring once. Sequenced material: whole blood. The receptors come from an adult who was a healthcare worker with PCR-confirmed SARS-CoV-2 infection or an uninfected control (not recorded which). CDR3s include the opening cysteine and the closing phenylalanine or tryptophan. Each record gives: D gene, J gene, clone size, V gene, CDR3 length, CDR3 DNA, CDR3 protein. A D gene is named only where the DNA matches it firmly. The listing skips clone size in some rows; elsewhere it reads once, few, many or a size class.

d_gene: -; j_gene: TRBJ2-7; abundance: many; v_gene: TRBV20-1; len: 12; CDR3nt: TGCAGTGCGGTGGGGGAAGCCTACGAGCAGTACTTC; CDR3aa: CSAVGEAYEQYF
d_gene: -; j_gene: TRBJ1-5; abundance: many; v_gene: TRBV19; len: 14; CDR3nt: TGTGCCAGTAGCCCCCGGGACAGCAATCAGCCCCAGCATTTT; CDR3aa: CASSPRDSNQPQHF
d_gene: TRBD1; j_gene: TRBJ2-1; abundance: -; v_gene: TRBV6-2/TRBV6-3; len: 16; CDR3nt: TGTGCCAGCAAAACAGGGGGCGGGAATTACTACAATGAGCAGTTCTTC; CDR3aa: CASKTGGGNYYNEQFF
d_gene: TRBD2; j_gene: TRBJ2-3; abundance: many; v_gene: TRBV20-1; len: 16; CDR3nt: TGCAGTGCTAGAAGCCCGACTAGCGGGAGCACAGATACGCAGTATTTT; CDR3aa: CSARSPTSGSTDTQYF
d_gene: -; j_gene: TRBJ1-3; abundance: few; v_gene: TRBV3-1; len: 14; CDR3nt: TGTGCCAGCAGCCAAAGAGGGTCCGGAAACACCATATATTTT; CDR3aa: CASSQRGSGNTIYF
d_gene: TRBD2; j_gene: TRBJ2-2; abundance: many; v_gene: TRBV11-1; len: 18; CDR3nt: TGTGCCAGCAGCCGAGGACTAGCGGGAGCCATGAACACCGGGGAGCTGTTTTTT; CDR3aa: CASSRGLAGAMNTGELFF
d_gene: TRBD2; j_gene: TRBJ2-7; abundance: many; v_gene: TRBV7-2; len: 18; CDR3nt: TGTGCCAGCAGCGCGGGAGGGGGGCACGCCAGCCGCTCCTACGAGCAGTACTTC; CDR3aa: CASSAGGGHASRSYEQYF
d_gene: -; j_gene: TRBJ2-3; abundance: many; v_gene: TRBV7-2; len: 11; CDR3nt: TGTGCCAGCAGCTTAGCGTATACGCAGTATTTT; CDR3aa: CASSLAYTQYF
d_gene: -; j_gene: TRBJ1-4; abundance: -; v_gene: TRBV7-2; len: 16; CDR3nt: TGTGCCAGCAGCTTAGAGGTGGCGGGCGGGGGTGAAAAACTGTTTTTT; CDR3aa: CASSLEVAGGGEKLFF
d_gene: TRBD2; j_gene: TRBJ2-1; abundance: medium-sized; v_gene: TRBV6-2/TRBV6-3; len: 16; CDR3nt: TGTGCCAGCAGTTTGCTATCGGGACTAGTGCCCCATGAGCAGTTCTTC; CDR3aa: CASSLLSGLVPHEQFF
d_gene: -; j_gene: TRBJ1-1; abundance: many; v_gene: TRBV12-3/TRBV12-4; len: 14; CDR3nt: TGTGCCAGCAGTCTCCAAAGGTTGAACACTGAAGCTTTCTTT; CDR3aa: CASSLQRLNTEAFF
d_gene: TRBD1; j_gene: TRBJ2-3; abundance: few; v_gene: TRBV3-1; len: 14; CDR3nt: TGTGCCAGCACCCCCGGGACAGATACAGATACGCAGTATTTT; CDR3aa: CASTPGTDTDTQYF
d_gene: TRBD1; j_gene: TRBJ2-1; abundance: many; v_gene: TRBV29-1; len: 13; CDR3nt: TGCAGCGTTGGCGACAGGGCCTACAATGAGCAGTTCTTC; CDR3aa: CSVGDRAYNEQFF
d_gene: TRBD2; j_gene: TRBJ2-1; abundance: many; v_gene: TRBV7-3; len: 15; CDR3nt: TGTGCCAGCAGCTTGAGCGGGAACTCCTACAATGAGCAGTTCTTC; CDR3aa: CASSLSGNSYNEQFF
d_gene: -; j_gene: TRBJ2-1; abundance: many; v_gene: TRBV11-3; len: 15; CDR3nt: TGTGCCAGCAGCTTCGCGGACGTGATGGTGGATGAGCAGTTCTTC; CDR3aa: CASSFADVMVDEQFF
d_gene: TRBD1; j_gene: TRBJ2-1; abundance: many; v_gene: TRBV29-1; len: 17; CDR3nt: TGCAGCCTACCGGGACAGGGGGCTTTTAGCTATTCGGGTGAGCAGTTCTTC; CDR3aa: CSLPGQGAFSYSGEQFF
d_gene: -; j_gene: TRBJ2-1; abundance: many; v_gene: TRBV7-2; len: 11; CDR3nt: TGTGCCAGCAGCCGGGGGAGTGAGCAGTTCTTC; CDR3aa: CASSRGSEQFF
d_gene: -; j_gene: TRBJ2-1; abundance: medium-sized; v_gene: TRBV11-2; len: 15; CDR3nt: TGTGCCAGCAGCTCCTATGGCGGGTCCTACAATGAGCAGTTCTTC; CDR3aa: CASSSYGGSYNEQFF
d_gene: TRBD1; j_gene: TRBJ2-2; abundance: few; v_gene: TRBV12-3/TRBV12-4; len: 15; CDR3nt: TGTGCCAGCAGTCCCCCAGGGGGTCCCACCGGGGAGCTGTTTTTT; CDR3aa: CASSPPGGPTGELFF
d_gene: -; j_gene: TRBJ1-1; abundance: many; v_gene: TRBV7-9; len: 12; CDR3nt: TGTGCCAGCAGCCACCAGAACACTGAAGCTTTCTTT; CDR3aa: CASSHQNTEAFF
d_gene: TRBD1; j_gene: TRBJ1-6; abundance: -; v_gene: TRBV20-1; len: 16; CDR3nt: TGCAGTGCCACCACAGGGGAGGGATCCTATAATTCACCCCTCCACTTT; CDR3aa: CSATTGEGSYNSPLHF
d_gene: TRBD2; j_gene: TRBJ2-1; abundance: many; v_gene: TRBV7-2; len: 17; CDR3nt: TGTGCCAGCAGCCTCAGATGGACTAGCGGTGCCGACAATGAGCAGTTCTTC; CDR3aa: CASSLRWTSGADNEQFF
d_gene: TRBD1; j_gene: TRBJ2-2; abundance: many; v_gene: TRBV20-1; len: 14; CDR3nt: TGCAGTGCCACCGGGACAGGGAACACCGGGGAGCTGTTTTTT; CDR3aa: CSATGTGNTGELFF
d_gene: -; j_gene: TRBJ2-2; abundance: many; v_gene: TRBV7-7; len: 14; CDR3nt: TGTGCTAGCAGCAAGACTCCTAACACCGGGGAGCTGTTTTTT; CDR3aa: CASSKTPNTGELFF
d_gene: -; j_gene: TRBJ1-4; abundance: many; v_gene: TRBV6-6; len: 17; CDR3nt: TGTGCCAGCAAACAACTCCCCGATGGAGGGGCGAATGAAAAACTGTTTTTT; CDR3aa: CASKQLPDGGANEKLFF
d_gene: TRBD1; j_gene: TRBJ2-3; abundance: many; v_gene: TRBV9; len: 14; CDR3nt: TGTGCCAGCAGTGGACAGGCCAGCACAGATACGCAGTATTTT; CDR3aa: CASSGQASTDTQYF
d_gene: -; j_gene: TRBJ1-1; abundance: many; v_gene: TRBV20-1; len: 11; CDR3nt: TGCAGTGCTTCGGGGGGCACTGAAGCTTTCTTT; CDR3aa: CSASGGTEAFF
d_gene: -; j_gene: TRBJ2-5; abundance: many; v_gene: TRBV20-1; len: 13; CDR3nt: TGCAGTGCTAGTGGAGGAACCCCCGAGACCCAGTACTTC; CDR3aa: CSASGGTPETQYF
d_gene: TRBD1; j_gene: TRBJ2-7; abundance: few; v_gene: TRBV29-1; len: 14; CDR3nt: TGCAGCGTCACCCGGGACAGGGATATCTACGAGCAGTACTTC; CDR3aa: CSVTRDRDIYEQYF
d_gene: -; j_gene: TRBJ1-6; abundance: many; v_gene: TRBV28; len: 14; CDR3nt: TGTGCCAGCAGTTTAGATTGGGGGGAGTCACCCCTCCACTTT; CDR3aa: CASSLDWGESPLHF
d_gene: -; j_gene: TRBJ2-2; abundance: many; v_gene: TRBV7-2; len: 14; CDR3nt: TGTGCCAGCAGCTTAGAAGAGGGCGTAGGGGAGCTGTTTTTT; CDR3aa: CASSLEEGVGELFF
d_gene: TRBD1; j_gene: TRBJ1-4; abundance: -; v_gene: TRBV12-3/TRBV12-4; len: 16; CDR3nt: TGTGCCAGCAGTTTAGGGGTACAGGGGGCAGGTGAAAAACTGTTTTTT; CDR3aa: CASSLGVQGAGEKLFF
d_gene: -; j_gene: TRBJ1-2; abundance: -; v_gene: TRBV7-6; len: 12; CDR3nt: TGTGCCAGCAGCGACCGACAGGCTCCCTACACCTTC; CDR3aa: CASSDRQAPYTF
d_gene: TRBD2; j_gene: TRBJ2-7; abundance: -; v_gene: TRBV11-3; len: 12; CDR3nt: TGTGCCAGCAGCTTCAGCGGGAGCGTGCAGTACTTC; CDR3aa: CASSFSGSVQYF
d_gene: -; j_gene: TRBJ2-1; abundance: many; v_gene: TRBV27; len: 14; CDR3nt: TGTGCCAGCCAGAGACAGCTTTTAGGGAATGAGCAGTTCTTC; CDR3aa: CASQRQLLGNEQFF
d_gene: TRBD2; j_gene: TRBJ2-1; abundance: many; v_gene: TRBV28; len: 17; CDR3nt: TGTGCCAGCAGTCTGCTGCCCTTAGCGGGAGGTGAGGATGAGCAGTTCTTC; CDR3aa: CASSLLPLAGGEDEQFF
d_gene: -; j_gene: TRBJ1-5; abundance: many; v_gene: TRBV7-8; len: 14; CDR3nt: TGTGCCAGCAGCTTAGCGAGTCGAGATCAGCCCCAGCATTTT; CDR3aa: CASSLASRDQPQHF
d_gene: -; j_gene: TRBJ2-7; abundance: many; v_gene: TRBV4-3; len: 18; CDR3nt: TGCGCCAGCAGCCAAGCATGGCGCGGTAGTTCATCGCCCTACGAGCAGTACTTC; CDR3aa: CASSQAWRGSSSPYEQYF
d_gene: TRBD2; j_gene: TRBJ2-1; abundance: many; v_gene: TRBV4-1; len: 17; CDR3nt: TGCGCCAGCAGCCTCCGTTCCGGGACTAGCCGTTACAATGAGCAGTTCTTC; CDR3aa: CASSLRSGTSRYNEQFF
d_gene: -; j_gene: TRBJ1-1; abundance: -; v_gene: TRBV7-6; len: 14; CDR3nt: TGTGCCAGCGCATTGGGACACCCGAACACTGAAGCTTTCTTT; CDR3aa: CASALGHPNTEAFF
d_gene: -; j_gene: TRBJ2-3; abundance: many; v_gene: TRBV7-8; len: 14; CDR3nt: TGTGCCAGCAGCTTAGGGGACGCCACAGATACGCAGTATTTT; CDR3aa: CASSLGDATDTQYF
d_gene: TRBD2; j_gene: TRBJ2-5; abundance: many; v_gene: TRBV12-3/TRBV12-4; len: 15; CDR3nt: TGTGCCAGCAGTTCACTAGCGGGGACTCAAGAGACCCAGTACTTC; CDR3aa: CASSSLAGTQETQYF
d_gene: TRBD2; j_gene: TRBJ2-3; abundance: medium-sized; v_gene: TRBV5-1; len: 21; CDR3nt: TGCGCCAGCAGCTTGGCCCCTCCTAGCGGGACTGGTAATACCCCCCAAAATACGCAGTATTTT; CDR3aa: CASSLAPPSGTGNTPQNTQYF
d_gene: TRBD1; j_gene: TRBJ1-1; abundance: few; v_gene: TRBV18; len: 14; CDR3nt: TGTGCCAGCTCACCGATAGGGGGCAACACTGAAGCTTTCTTT; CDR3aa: CASSPIGGNTEAFF
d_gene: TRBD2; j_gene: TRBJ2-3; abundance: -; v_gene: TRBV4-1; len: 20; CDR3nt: TGCGCCAGCAGCCTCAGGGAGGGACTAGCGGGAGTTCCTAGCACAGATACGCAGTATTTT; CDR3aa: CASSLREGLAGVPSTDTQYF
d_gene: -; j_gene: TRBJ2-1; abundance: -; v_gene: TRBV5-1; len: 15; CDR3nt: TGCGCCAGCAGCTTTATTAGCGGATCCTACAATGAGCAGTTCTTC; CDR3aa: CASSFISGSYNEQFF
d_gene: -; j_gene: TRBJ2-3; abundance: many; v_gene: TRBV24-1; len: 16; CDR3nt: TGTGCCACCAGTGATCCCGGAGGGGAAGGCACAGATACGCAGTATTTT; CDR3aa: CATSDPGGEGTDTQYF
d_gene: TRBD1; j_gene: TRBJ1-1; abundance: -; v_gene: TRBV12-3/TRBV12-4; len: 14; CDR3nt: TGTGCCAGCAGACAGGGACAGCCGCTGGAGGAAGCTTTCTTT; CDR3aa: CASRQGQPLEEAFF
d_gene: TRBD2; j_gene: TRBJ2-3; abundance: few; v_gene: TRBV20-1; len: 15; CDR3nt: TGCAGTGCTAGAGAGTCTAGCGGGAGGGCCGATACGCAGTATTTT; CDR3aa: CSARESSGRADTQYF
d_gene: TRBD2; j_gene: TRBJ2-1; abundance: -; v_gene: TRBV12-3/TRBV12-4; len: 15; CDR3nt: TGTGCCAGCAGTTTAGGGCTAGCGGGTATCAATGAGCAGTTCTTC; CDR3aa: CASSLGLAGINEQFF
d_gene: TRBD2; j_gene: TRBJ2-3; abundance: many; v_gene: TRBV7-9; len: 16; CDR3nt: TGTGCCAGCAGCCCGCGACTAGCGGGAGACACAGATACGCAGTATTTT; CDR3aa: CASSPRLAGDTDTQYF
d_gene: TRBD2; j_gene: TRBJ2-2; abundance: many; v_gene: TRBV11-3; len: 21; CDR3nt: TGTGCCAGCAGCTTAAGGGGGTACCAATTCGGACTAGCGGGAAGGACCGGGGAGCTGTTTTTT; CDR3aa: CASSLRGYQFGLAGRTGELFF
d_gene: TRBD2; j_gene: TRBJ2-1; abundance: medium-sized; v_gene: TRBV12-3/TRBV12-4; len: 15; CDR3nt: TGTGCCAGCAGTTTAAGACTAGCGGGGATCAATGAGCAGTTCTTC; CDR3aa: CASSLRLAGINEQFF
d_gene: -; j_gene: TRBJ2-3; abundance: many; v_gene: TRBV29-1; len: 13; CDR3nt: TGCAGCGTTGTTGGCGGGAAAGCAGATACGCAGTATTTT; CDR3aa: CSVVGGKADTQYF
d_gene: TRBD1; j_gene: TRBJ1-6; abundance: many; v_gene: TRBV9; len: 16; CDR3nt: TGTGCCAGCAGCCCCCAGGGGGGGAAGGCCAATTCACCCCTCCACTTT; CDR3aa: CASSPQGGKANSPLHF
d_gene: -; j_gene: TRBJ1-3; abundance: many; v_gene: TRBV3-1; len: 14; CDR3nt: TGTGCCAGCAGCTTGGGAGTTCTCGGAAACACCATATATTTT; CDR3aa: CASSLGVLGNTIYF
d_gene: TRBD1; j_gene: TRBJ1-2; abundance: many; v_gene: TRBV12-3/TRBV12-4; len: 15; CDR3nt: TGTGCCAGCAGTTTCTGGGACAGACCCAACTATGGCTACACCTTC; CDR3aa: CASSFWDRPNYGYTF
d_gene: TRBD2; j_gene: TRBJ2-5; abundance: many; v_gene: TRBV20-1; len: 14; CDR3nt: TGCAGTGCTAGCGCTCTAGCGGGAGAAGAGACCCAGTACTTC; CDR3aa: CSASALAGEETQYF